The 18 T cell receptor beta chains reported below all come from one sample, sequenced in a study of T cells in Graves' hyperthyroidism and ophthalmopathy. Template material for amplifying TCR beta CDR3 regions consisted of RNA transcripts. An initial round of RT-PCR targeting the TCR CDR3 relied on the HTBI primer set. TCRdb reanalysed the multiplex PCR reads using MiXCR and keeps one entry per CDR3 protein. Among a few hundred thousand distinct CDR3 sequences listed, about 16% were seen once. Sequenced: blood. The source of these receptors is a middle-aged man with Graves' hyperthyroidism.

V usage is TRBV5-4 and J usage is TRBJ2-5, with unresolved D. This CDR3 contains 15 residues. The germline gives CDR1 SGHNT, CDR2 YYREEE (reference sequence). The V gene lost 4 bases and the J gene lost 2 bases, with 15 bases spanning the gap. This chain's CDR3 is CASSPAWAEQETQYF. Here the CDR3 DNA reads TGTGCCAGCAGCCCCGCGTGGGCAGAGCAAGAGACCCAGTACTTC.

The CDR3: CASSLVAGFNTEAFF. The CDR3, as DNA: TGTGCCAGCAGCTTGGTGGCAGGTTTTAACACTGAAGCTTTCTTT. V and J are TRBV5-5 and TRBJ1-1, with D hard to call. Germline lookup yields CDR1 SGHKS and CDR2 YYEKEE (reference sequence). The CDR3 spans 15 residues. V lost 0 bases to trimming and J lost 2 bases, with 11 bases between them.

Notes on this clonotype: A clone one base away is much larger, so this may be a read error. The CDR3 DNA sequence: TGTGCCGGCAGTGAAGTTCAGGGGGCCATCACCTTC. It specifies CAGSEVQGAITF. This chain connects TRBV2 to TRBJ1-2; 8 bases are shared with TRBD1. The germline gives CDR1 SNHLY, CDR2 FYNNEI. The CDR3 runs 12 residues.

This clonotype appeared many times. The rearrangement links TRBV2 to TRBJ1-2, with TRBD1 matching over 8 bases. V dropped 1 base and J dropped 7; count of bases not matched to a gene: 8. In germline, CDR1 is SNHLY, CDR2 FYNNEI. This CDR3 is built from 15 residues. The CDR3 nucleotides are TGTGCCAGCAGTGAAGGAGGACAGGGTAGCCGTGGCTACACCTTC. This codes for CASSEGGQGSRGYTF. The complete variable domain, with remaining parts taken from reference TRBV2 and TRBJ1-2, reads EPEVTQTPSHQVTQMGQEVILRCVPISNHLYFYWYRQILGQKVEFLVSFYNNEISEKSEIFDDQFSVERPDGSNFTLKIRSTKLEDSAMYFCASSEGGQGSRGYTFGSGTRLTVV.

This clonotype occurred a few times. The junction and the germline gene differ at one end; a read error may be behind it. This rearrangement joins TRBV6-2 or TRBV6-3 to TRBJ1-1, with D unresolved. The CDR3 totals 13 residues. Germline V lookup: CDR1 MNHEY, CDR2 SVGEGT. CDR3 nucleotide sequence: TGTGCCAGCAGTTACAATCGTCTTGAGGCCACGCGCTTT. Translation: CASSYNRLEATRF.

CDR3 sequence: CASSSDRFTSGANVLTF. DNA of the CDR3: TGTGCCAGCAGTTCGGACAGATTCACGTCTGGGGCCAACGTCCTGACTTTC. The chain recombines TRBV6-5 with TRBJ2-6, with a weak D call TRBD1 (6 bases). In germline, CDR1 is MNHEY, CDR2 SVGAGI. The ends were cut back, 4 bases at V and 1 base at J, with 14 bases in the middle. The CDR3 length is 17 residues.

In this sample, this clonotype turned up many times. V is TRBV6-5 and J is TRBJ1-2, with 9 nucleotides matching TRBD1. The CDR3 length is 15 residues. CDR1 is MNHEY, CDR2 SVGAGI, per germline. V lost 6 bases and J lost 4; bases outside the gene matches: 9. The CDR3 nucleotides are TGTGCCAGCAGGCCGGGACAGGGATTTACCTATGGCTACACCTTC. Its protein is CASRPGQGFTYGYTF.

The V gene is TRBV6-1, the J gene TRBJ2-1; D is undetermined. Germline CDR1 MNHNS, CDR2 SASEGT. V was clipped by 0 bases and J by 8 bases, with 5 bases between them. The CDR3 runs to 12 residues. The CDR3 here is CASSEAGDEQFF. CDR3 nucleotides: TGTGCCAGCAGTGAAGCTGGTGATGAGCAGTTCTTC.

This clonotype appeared a few times. The chain employs TRBV2 and TRBJ2-3, with 9 bases matching TRBD2. With 6 bases clipped from V and 5 bases from J, the junction kept 6 bases outside the gene matches. Germline-derived CDR1 and CDR2 are SNHLY and FYNNEI. CDR3 length: 14 residues. In nucleotides, the CDR3 is TGTGCCAGCAGGGTTGCGGGGGGGCAAGATACGCAGTATTTT. Its translation: CASRVAGGQDTQYF.

In this sample, this clonotype turned up many times. The V and J genes are TRBV2 and TRBJ2-7; D not resolved. Looked up from germline, CDR1 is SNHLY and CDR2 is FYNNEI. The CDR3 contains 10 residues. Trimming took off 8 bases at V and 3 bases at J, with 5 bases between the two ends. The CDR3 sequence is CASHYYEQYF. In DNA, the CDR3 is TGTGCCAGCCACTACTACGAGCAGTACTTC.

The chain uses TRBV30 and TRBJ2-3; 11 nucleotides align to TRBD2. V trimming: 7 bases; J trimming: 5 bases; junction bases outside the gene matches: 8. The V gene's germline CDR1 is GTSNPN and CDR2 SVGIG (reference sequence). The CDR3 length is 14 residues. Here the CDR3 DNA reads TGTGCCTCCGAAATAGCGGGGGGGCAAGATACGCAGTATTTT. It specifies CASEIAGGQDTQYF.

This clonotype was detected a few times. The chain links TRBV2 to TRBJ2-5, with a weak D call TRBD2 (5 bases). V was clipped by 3 bases and J by 3 bases, with 11 bases between them. Germline CDR1 is SNHLY and CDR2 is FYNNEI. This CDR3 is 14 amino acids long. CDR3: CASSDRLAEETQYF. In DNA form, the CDR3 reads TGTGCCAGCAGTGACCGTCTAGCTGAAGAGACCCAGTACTTC.

This clonotype was seen many times. DNA of the CDR3: TGCAGTGCTAGAGATCTGGGGATGAACACTGAAGCTTTCTTT. It encodes CSARDLGMNTEAFF. The chain links TRBV20-1 to TRBJ1-1; D is unresolved. CDR3 length equals 14 residues. Germline assignment: CDR1 DFQATT and CDR2 SNEGSKA (reference sequence). With 0 bases removed from V and 0 bases from J, the gap between germline ends came to 8 bases.

This clonotype was recorded at least ten times. V gene TRBV5-1 combines with J gene TRBJ2-1, with TRBD1 identical over 7 bases. The CDR3 extends over 14 amino acids. CDR1 is SGHRS, CDR2 YFSETQ, per germline. V shed 4 bases, J shed 5 bases, and the junction held 6 bases outside the gene matches. CDR3 amino acids: CASSKEGQNNEQFF. The CDR3 coding sequence is TGCGCCAGCAGCAAAGAGGGACAGAACAATGAGCAGTTCTTC.

This clonotype was seen only a few times. The chain joins TRBV7-6 to TRBJ1-2, with D perhaps matching TRBD1 (6 bases). Germline V gene lookup returns CDR1 SGHVS and CDR2 FNYEAQ. V shed 5 bases and J shed 5 bases, with 18 bases lying between them. The CDR3 runs to 15 residues. CDR3 amino acids: CASSPMGGGAYGYTF. CDR3 sequence (DNA): TGTGCCAGCAGCCCCATGGGGGGGGGGGCTTATGGCTACACCTTC.

This clonotype was seen repeatedly, ten times or more. The chain has TRBV6-1 and TRBJ1-6, with unresolved D. Trimming pared 4 bases from V and 0 bases from J, leaving 13 bases between. The germline gives CDR1 MNHNS, CDR2 SASEGT. The CDR3 contains 17 residues. CDR3 protein: CASSAIQTSSYNSPLHF. The CDR3 DNA follows: TGTGCCAGCAGTGCAATTCAGACGAGCTCCTATAATTCACCCCTCCACTTT.

In its sample, this clonotype was seen once. Just one base apart from a much larger clone, this may be a read error. The gene calls are TRBV10-2 and TRBJ2-1; D gene uncertain. The germline V gene encodes CDR1 WSHSY and CDR2 SAAADI. The CDR3 length is 16 residues. V lost 1 base and J lost 0, with 10 bases in between. The CDR3 bases are TGCGCCAGCAGTGAGTTTGGCAGAAGCTCCTACAATGAGCAGTTCTTC. Encoded protein: CASSEFGRSSYNEQFF.

This clonotype was observed many times. The gene calls are TRBV28 and TRBJ2-2; possible D gene TRBD1, 6 bases. V was trimmed by 2 bases and J by 5 bases, leaving 9 bases between them. Per germline, CDR1 MDHEN and CDR2 SYDVKM. The CDR3 totals 14 residues. The CDR3 DNA reads as TGTGCCAGCAGTTTAACAGGGTTTACCGGGGAGCTGTTTTTT. Amino acid sequence: CASSLTGFTGELFF. Full variable domain (outside the CDR3, taken from reference TRBV28 and TRBJ2-2): DVKVTQSSRYLVKRTGEKVFLECVQDMDHENMFWYRQDPGLGLRLIYFSYDVKMKEKGDIPEGYSVSREKKERFSLILESASTNQTSMYLCASSLTGFTGELFFGEGSRLTVL.